These 31 T cell receptor beta chains share one sample of origin, sequenced in a study of shared clonotypes between healthy human individuals. The protocol was immunoSEQ multiplex PCR, while the TCRdb copy is restricted to in-frame clones and leaves out a portion. The table shows about 470,000 clones, with roughly 80% occurring only once. Input material: PBMCs. All receptors derive from a woman aged 40-49 years in good health. Some clones in this sample may be carry-over from other donors' samples.

This clone showed up just once. The chain combines TRBV7-8 with TRBJ1-5, with TRBD1 identical over 7 bases. Germline V gene sequence: CDR1 SGHVS, CDR2 FQNEAQ. This CDR3 spans 20 amino acids. V lost 2 bases and J lost 0; bases outside the gene matches: 16. The CDR3 region is CASSLIVWPGGIGSNQPQHF. The CDR3 nucleotides are TGTGCCAGCAGCTTAATTGTCTGGCCAGGGGGAATTGGTAGCAATCAGCCCCAGCATTTT.

The rearrangement links TRBV4-3 to TRBJ2-3, with TRBD2 matching over 12 bases. CDR1 is LGHNA and CDR2 is YSLEER in the germline V gene. V was pared by 1 base and J by 2 bases, with 7 bases of the junction left unmatched. This CDR3 is built from 18 residues. The CDR3 DNA is TGCGCCAGCAGCCAAGGTATACTAGCGGGAGGCCTCACAGATACGCAGTATTTT. Translating gives CASSQGILAGGLTDTQYF.

The chain is built from TRBV19 and TRBJ1-2; no definite D call. Germline V gene data show CDR1 as LNHDA and CDR2 as SQIVND (reference sequence). This CDR3 spans 14 amino acids. Trimming stripped 7 bases from V and 0 bases from J, with 12 bases between. Here the CDR3 DNA reads TGTGCCAGTAAAGTTGGCAGCGCTAACTATGGCTACACCTTC. Its translation: CASKVGSANYGYTF.

This chain uses TRBV28 with TRBJ1-4; perhaps TRBD1 as D (6 bases). The CDR3 consists of 19 residues. V was pared by 5 bases and J by 0 bases, with 22 bases between. Germline CDR1 reads MDHEN; CDR2 reads SYDVKM. This CDR3 reads CASSLPDRFTTATNEKLFF. CDR3 DNA sequence: TGTGCCAGCAGTCTCCCAGACAGGTTCACCACGGCAACTAATGAAAAACTGTTTTTT.

The table lists this clone with a count of one. This chain connects TRBV5-6 to TRBJ2-7, with no clear D. Trimming stripped 3 bases from V and 2 bases from J, with 9 bases between. CDR3 length: 13 residues. CDR1 and CDR2 from the germline V gene are SGHDT and YYEEEE. The chain's CDR3 is CASSWALTYEQYF. As DNA, the CDR3 is TGTGCCAGCAGCTGGGCCTTGACCTACGAGCAGTACTTC.

Details on this clone: A much larger clone sits a single nucleotide away, making a read error possible. The chain is built from TRBV28 and TRBJ2-7, with 9 bases matching TRBD1. Per germline, CDR1 MDHEN and CDR2 SYDVKM. V lost 8 bases to trimming and J lost 0 bases; unmatched junction nucleotides: 2. CDR3 size: 13 residues. The CDR3 loop reads CASGTGSSYEQYF. CDR3 sequence (DNA): TGTGCCAGCGGGACAGGGAGCTCCTACGAGCAGTACTTC.

This sequence joins TRBV30 and TRBJ1-4, with D possibly being TRBD1 (6 bases). The V end was cut by 4 bases, the J end by 8 bases, with 14 bases between. Germline V gene data show CDR1 as GTSNPN and CDR2 as SVGIG (reference sequence). The CDR3 totals 13 residues. The CDR3 reads CAWTSRGSEKLFF. DNA for the CDR3: TGTGCCTGGACCAGCAGGGGTAGCGAAAAACTGTTTTTT. The complete variable domain, with remaining parts taken from reference TRBV30 and TRBJ1-4, reads SQTIHQWPATLVQPVGSPLSLECTVEGTSNPNLYWYRQAAGRGLQLLFYSVGIGQISSEVPQNLSASRPQDRQFILSSKKLLLSDSGFYLCAWTSRGSEKLFFGSGTQLSVL.

The rearrangement uses TRBV28 and TRBJ2-5; D may be TRBD2 (7 bases). The CDR3 loop spans 14 amino acids. V lost 11 bases and J 5 bases, leaving 21 bases between the germline ends. CDR1 MDHEN and CDR2 SYDVKM come from the germline V gene. This CDR3 reads CAVSRGGAEETQYF. The CDR3 region has the DNA TGTGCCGTATCTCGAGGGGGGGCGGAGGAGACCCAGTACTTC.

This clone has only a few counts. The chain employs TRBV28 and TRBJ1-1; possible D gene TRBD1, 6 bases. The CDR3 consists of 16 residues. Looked up from germline, CDR1 is MDHEN and CDR2 is SYDVKM. Trimming stripped 6 bases from V and 0 bases from J, with 17 bases between. The CDR3 loop is CASRPTDSSVNTEAFF. CDR3 nucleotides: TGTGCCAGCAGACCGACGGACAGCTCAGTGAACACTGAAGCTTTCTTT.

The genes are TRBV30 and TRBJ1-5; tentative D call: TRBD1 (6 bases). Germline values: CDR1 GTSNPN, CDR2 SVGIG (reference sequence). V lost 4 bases, J lost 3 bases, and 13 bases lay in between. The CDR3 has 14 residues. The CDR3 region has the DNA TGTGCCTGGAAGACCCAGGGGTACAATCAGCCCCAGCATTTT. The encoded protein is CAWKTQGYNQPQHF. Full variable domain (missing parts from reference TRBV30 and TRBJ1-5): SQTIHQWPATLVQPVGSPLSLECTVEGTSNPNLYWYRQAAGRGLQLLFYSVGIGQISSEVPQNLSASRPQDRQFILSSKKLLLSDSGFYLCAWKTQGYNQPQHFGDGTRLSIL.

The sample holds many counts of this clone. V is TRBV28 and J is TRBJ1-2; perhaps TRBD1 as D (5 bases). The CDR3 sequence is 13 residues long. The germline V gene encodes CDR1 MDHEN and CDR2 SYDVKM. V was cut by 7 bases and J by 4 bases, with 13 bases left in between. The CDR3 DNA follows: TGTGCCAGCAAGGTGGGGGATCTCTATGGCTACACCTTC. Amino acids: CASKVGDLYGYTF.

The CDR3 here is CASSTRQGVIYEQYF. CDR3 nucleotides: TGTGCCAGCAGCACTAGACAGGGGGTGATCTACGAGCAGTACTTC. The chain employs TRBV28 and TRBJ2-7; 9 bases are a match to TRBD1. CDR3 size: 15 residues. CDR1 is MDHEN, CDR2 SYDVKM, per germline. J lost 3 bases, V lost 6 bases, and 9 bases had no gene match.

The V and J genes are TRBV27 and TRBJ1-1; D is possibly TRBD1 (6 bases). Germline V lookup: CDR1 MNHEY, CDR2 SMNVEV (reference sequence). CDR3 length equals 12 residues. V lost 4 bases, J lost 10 bases, and 13 bases lay in between. Here the CDR3 DNA reads TGTGCCAGCAGTTACGGACAGTTCCCAGCTTTCTTT. It codes for CASSYGQFPAFF.

The chain recombines TRBV7-3 with TRBJ2-2; D perhaps matches TRBD1 (5 bases). CDR3 length: 16 residues. CDR1 and CDR2 (germline): SGHTA, FQGTGA. Between the trimmed V and J ends, which lost 5 bases and 3 bases, there was a span of 16 bases. CDR3 bases: TGTGCCAGCAGCCTTTCTAGGGGAATAGACACCGGGGAGCTGTTTTTT. Its translation is CASSLSRGIDTGELFF.

V is TRBV14 and J is TRBJ2-7; TRBD1 matches at 9 bases. CDR1 is SGHDN, CDR2 FVKESK, per germline. V gave up 4 bases and J gave up 4 bases; unmatched junction bases: 14. The CDR3 loop spans 17 amino acids. The CDR3 is CASSPTGQGALGYEQYF. CDR3 DNA: TGTGCCAGCAGCCCTACGGGACAGGGCGCCTTAGGGTACGAGCAGTACTTC.

V gene TRBV5-1 combines with J gene TRBJ2-3, with TRBD1 as a possible D gene (5 bases). Germline CDR1 and CDR2: SGHRS and YFSETQ. The ends were cut back, 3 bases at V and 8 bases at J, with 13 bases in the middle. The CDR3 contains 13 residues. The CDR3 sequence: CASSYPGASTQYF. The CDR3 nucleotides are TGCGCCAGCAGCTACCCTGGGGCGAGTACGCAGTATTTT.

A word on this clone: Distinct nucleotide sequences in the sample also encode this CDR3. The rearrangement links TRBV9 to TRBJ2-7; 7 nucleotides agree with TRBD1. Germline values: CDR1 SGDLS, CDR2 YYNGEE. J was trimmed by 0 bases and V by 2 bases; bases with no gene match: 2. The CDR3 loop spans 14 amino acids. CDR3 residues: CASSVGTASYEQYF. CDR3 nucleotides: TGTGCCAGCAGCGTCGGGACAGCCTCCTACGAGCAGTACTTC. Based on the CDR3 plus reference TRBV9 and TRBJ2-7, the full variable domain is DSGVTQTPKHLITATGQRVTLRCSPRSGDLSVYWYQQSLDQGLQFLIQYYNGEERAKGNILERFSAQQFPDLHSELNLSSLELGDSALYFCASSVGTASYEQYFGPGTRLTVT.

This clone was observed a few times. This chain joins TRBV5-5 and TRBJ2-5; possibly TRBD1 for D (5 bases). The CDR3 is made up of 15 amino acids. Trimming took off 0 bases at V and 2 bases at J, with 11 bases between the two ends. Germline V gives CDR1 SGHKS, CDR2 YYEKEE (reference sequence). The CDR3 coding sequence is TGTGCCAGCAGCTTGGGACAGCTGAATCAAGAGACCCAGTACTTC. Its protein is CASSLGQLNQETQYF.

CDR3 sequence (DNA): TGCAGCGTTCAGGAAGGGGGTACGGCTTTCTTT. Protein: CSVQEGGTAFF. V and J are TRBV29-1 and TRBJ1-1; possibly TRBD1 for D (6 bases). Trimming left V 5 bases short and J 11 bases short, with 15 bases between. This CDR3 is 11 amino acids long. CDR1 and CDR2 (germline): SQVTM, ANQGSEA.

A single count supports this clone. This sequence joins TRBV4-1 and TRBJ2-4; D remains unclear. Trimming removed 0 bases from V and 5 bases from J, with 11 bases in between. Germline V gene lookup returns CDR1 MGHRA and CDR2 YSYEKL. The CDR3 sequence is 15 residues long. The CDR3 region has the DNA TGCGCCAGCAGCCAAGATGGCCTCCCCCAAAACATTCAGTACTTC. It specifies CASSQDGLPQNIQYF.

This clone has a single count. The chain couples TRBV18 to TRBJ2-3, with D maybe TRBD2 (6 bases). This CDR3 region has 16 residues. Trimming took 3 bases from V and 1 from J, leaving 14 bases between them. Germline V CDR1 and CDR2: KGHSH, LQKENI. DNA for the CDR3: TGTGCCAGCTCACCTTCGGGGGACTCGGGCACAGATACGCAGTATTTT. It yields the protein CASSPSGDSGTDTQYF.

J is TRBJ2-5 and V is TRBV18, with D unresolved. CDR1 is KGHSH and CDR2 is LQKENI in the germline V gene. V shed 6 bases and J shed 7 bases, with 9 bases lying between them. The CDR3 covers 11 residues. In DNA, the CDR3 is TGTGCCAGCTCCGAAAGAGGGACCCAGTACTTC. Protein: CASSERGTQYF.

The rearrangement links TRBV7-9 to TRBJ1-1; 8 nucleotides line up with TRBD1. The V segment lost 3 bases and the J segment 4 bases; nucleotides outside the gene matches: 1. Germline lookup yields CDR1 SEHNR and CDR2 FQNEAQ (reference sequence). The CDR3 loop spans 13 amino acids. The CDR3 bases are TGTGCCAGCAGCTTCGGACAGGGCACTGAAGCTTTCTTT. Translated, it gives CASSFGQGTEAFF.

The chain combines TRBV7-6 with TRBJ2-1; the match to TRBD1 covers 9 bases. The germline CDR1 and CDR2 sequences are SGHVS and FNYEAQ. The CDR3 consists of 15 residues. V shed 3 bases, J shed 5 bases, and the junction held 5 bases outside the gene matches. The CDR3 is CASSFGTGNHNEQFF. The CDR3, as DNA: TGTGCCAGCAGCTTTGGGACAGGGAACCACAATGAGCAGTTCTTC.

This clone showed up just a few times. The chain combines TRBV2 with TRBJ1-4, with TRBD1 matching over 8 bases. The trim removed 5 bases at V and 8 bases at J, leaving 7 bases unmatched. There are 14 residues in the CDR3. The germline V gene encodes CDR1 SNHLY and CDR2 FYNNEI. CDR3 coding DNA: TGTGCCAGCAGTACAGACAGGGGAGGCGAAAAACTGTTTTTT. It yields the protein CASSTDRGGEKLFF. The complete variable domain, with remaining parts taken from reference TRBV2 and TRBJ1-4, reads EPEVTQTPSHQVTQMGQEVILRCVPISNHLYFYWYRQILGQKVEFLVSFYNNEISEKSEIFDDQFSVERPDGSNFTLKIRSTKLEDSAMYFCASSTDRGGEKLFFGSGTQLSVL.

This clone was picked up a small number of times. The CDR3 bases are TGTGCCAGCAGCTTAGCTCTTATCGGGGGAGGACAAGAAGAGACCCAGTACTTC. This sequence encodes CASSLALIGGGQEETQYF. This chain joins TRBV13 and TRBJ2-5; a possible D gene is TRBD2 (6 bases). Trimming took 1 base from V and 3 from J, leaving 21 bases between them. Germline assignment: CDR1 PRHDT and CDR2 FYEKMQ (reference sequence). This CDR3 is 18 amino acids long.

V gene TRBV27 combines with J gene TRBJ2-7, with D perhaps assigned TRBD1 or TRBD2 (5 bases each). The CDR3 totals 13 residues. Germline-derived CDR1 and CDR2 are MNHEY and SMNVEV (reference sequence). The V end lost 6 bases, the J end lost 3 bases, and 12 bases lay between the germline ends. CDR3 in DNA: TGTGCCAGCAGATCACTGGGGGTCTACGAGCAGTACTTC. Translation: CASRSLGVYEQYF.

The chain joins TRBV6-6 to TRBJ1-6; the D gene is possibly TRBD1 (5 bases). This CDR3 is built from 13 residues. V was clipped by 6 bases and J by 5 bases, with 8 bases between them. Germline CDR1 MNHNY, CDR2 SVGAGI (reference sequence). For the CDR3, the DNA is TGTGCCAGCAGGGGGCTCAATAATTCACCCCTCCACTTT. It is translated as CASRGLNNSPLHF.

This clone was observed a handful of times. The chain links TRBV7-3 to TRBJ1-2, with D unclear. The ends were cut back, 5 bases at V and 5 bases at J, with 12 bases in the middle. The germline gives CDR1 SGHTA, CDR2 FQGTGA. There are 13 residues in the CDR3. The CDR3 region has the DNA TGTGCCAGCAGCACGCGGGAAGGGTATGGCTACACCTTC. It codes for CASSTREGYGYTF.

The chain joins TRBV5-1 to TRBJ1-4; no reliable D call. The CDR3 contains 17 residues. Germline CDR1 is SGHRS and CDR2 is YFSETQ. V was pared by 0 bases and J by 0 bases, with 12 bases between. CDR3 DNA: TGCGCCAGCAGCTTGGCGGACGGAGTAGCAACTAATGAAAAACTGTTTTTT. Its protein is CASSLADGVATNEKLFF.

This clone has only one observation. Other nucleotide sequences in the sample specify the same CDR3. The V call is TRBV2, the J call TRBJ2-7, with a possible D match to TRBD2 (5 bases). Germline CDR1 SNHLY, CDR2 FYNNEI. V was pared by 2 bases and J by 3 bases, with 5 bases between. The CDR3 is 12 amino acids. The DNA for the CDR3 is TGTGCCAGCAGTGAACGGGGCTACGAGCAGTACTTC. This gives the protein CASSERGYEQYF.